Below are 14 T cell receptor beta chains sequenced from a single sample in a study of T-cell reconstitution after alpha-beta-depleted transplantation in children. Unique molecular identifiers tagged the TCRbeta library. TCRdb independently ran MiXCR on the PCR reads; one entry per CDR3 protein. The sample lists about a million distinct CDR3 sequences; about 29% were seen once. Sequences were derived from PBMCs, mostly from graft donor cells, sampled 360 days after TCRalphabeta/CD19-depleted stem cell transplant. The receptors here all came from a boy under three years old who had a stem cell transplant for SCID, so the T cells may come from the graft donor.

The chain carries TRBV12-3 or TRBV12-4 and TRBJ2-5; the match to TRBD2 covers 10 bases. The length of the CDR3 is 14 residues. J lost 1 base, V lost 10 bases, and 6 bases had no gene match. CDR3 amino acids: CATSGGAIQETQYF. The CDR3 DNA reads as TGTGCCACCAGCGGGGGGGCGATCCAAGAGACCCAGTACTTC.

This chain links TRBV20-1 with TRBJ2-2; no clear D gene. The CDR3 is 13 amino acids. The germline CDR1 and CDR2 sequences are DFQATT and SNEGSKA (reference sequence). V lost 3 bases to trimming and J lost 3 bases, with 8 bases between them. The CDR3 nucleotides read TGCAGTGCTAGCAGCTCCTACACCGGGGAGCTGTTTTTT. Its translation: CSASSSYTGELFF.

This clonotype has just a few counts. This sequence joins TRBV6-1 and TRBJ2-7; D is unresolved. Germline-derived CDR1 and CDR2 are MNHNS and SASEGT. Trimming took off 8 bases at V and 3 bases at J, with 17 bases between the two ends. The CDR3 totals 14 residues. CDR3 DNA: TGTGCCAGCGGCCTGGGGAATTCCGACTACGAGCAGTACTTC. It encodes CASGLGNSDYEQYF.

The rearrangement uses TRBV7-9 and TRBJ1-1; 7 nucleotides align to TRBD1. Germline CDR1 and CDR2: SEHNR and FQNEAQ (reference sequence). This CDR3 is built from 16 residues. V shed 1 base, J shed 0 bases, and the junction held 5 bases outside the gene matches. In DNA, the CDR3 is TGTGCCAGCAGCTTAGACAGGGGAGGCATGAACACTGAAGCTTTCTTT. It specifies CASSLDRGGMNTEAFF. Full variable domain (rest looked up from reference TRBV7-9 and TRBJ1-1): DTGVSQNPRHKITKRGQNVTFRCDPISEHNRLYWYRQTLGQGPEFLTYFQNEAQLEKSRLLSDRFSAERPKGSFSTLEIQRTEQGDSAMYLCASSLDRGGMNTEAFFGQGTRLTVV.

The chain's CDR3 is CASEDRGGAFF. The DNA for the CDR3 is TGTGCCAGCGAAGACAGGGGAGGCGCTTTCTTT. This rearrangement joins TRBV6-1 to TRBJ1-1; TRBD1 aligns across 8 bases. Germline V gene sequence: CDR1 MNHNS, CDR2 SASEGT. This CDR3 is 11 amino acids long. The trim removed 8 bases at V and 11 bases at J, leaving 7 bases unmatched.

There are a few counts of this clonotype. The chain is built from TRBV2 and TRBJ1-5; no definite D call. The CDR3 extends over 14 amino acids. Trimming shortened V by 1 base and J by 7 bases, and 11 bases separated the two germline ends. Germline CDR1 is SNHLY and CDR2 is FYNNEI. This CDR3 is CASSEGGVPQPQHF. The CDR3 DNA is TGTGCCAGCAGTGAAGGCGGAGTTCCGCAGCCCCAGCATTTT. Full variable domain (missing parts from reference TRBV2 and TRBJ1-5): EPEVTQTPSHQVTQMGQEVILRCVPISNHLYFYWYRQILGQKVEFLVSFYNNEISEKSEIFDDQFSVERPDGSNFTLKIRSTKLEDSAMYFCASSEGGVPQPQHFGDGTRLSIL.

V usage is TRBV20-1 and J usage is TRBJ2-5, with a possible D match to TRBD2 (6 bases). Per germline, CDR1 DFQATT and CDR2 SNEGSKA (reference sequence). The CDR3 spans 16 residues. V was clipped by 0 bases and J by 1 base, with 15 bases between them. The CDR3 protein is CSARDRRGSFQETQYF. The CDR3 DNA reads TGCAGTGCTAGAGATAGGCGGGGAAGCTTCCAAGAGACCCAGTACTTC.

This clonotype was detected ten times or more. The V call is TRBV20-1, the J call TRBJ2-5; maybe TRBD2 (6 bases). The CDR3 loop spans 12 amino acids. The germline V gene encodes CDR1 DFQATT and CDR2 SNEGSKA (reference sequence). Trimming shortened V by 3 bases and J by 4 bases, and 9 bases separated the two germline ends. The DNA for the CDR3 is TGCAGTGCTAGGCGGGGAGGAGAGACCCAGTACTTC. This encodes CSARRGGETQYF.

Only a few counts were recorded for this clonotype. V is TRBV4-3 and J is TRBJ2-3, with 13 bases identical to TRBD2. This CDR3 has 17 amino acids. The V and J ends lost 5 bases and 5 bases, in that order; junction bases with no gene match: 10. The germline V gene has CDR1 LGHNA and CDR2 YSLEER. CDR3 in DNA: TGCGCCAGCAGCGAGGGACTAGCGGGGCTTAAACGAGATACGCAGTATTTT. As protein: CASSEGLAGLKRDTQYF.

This clonotype was seen only a few times. The V call is TRBV27, the J call TRBJ1-5; the D is unclear. The germline gives CDR1 MNHEY, CDR2 SMNVEV (reference sequence). V lost 4 bases and J 0 bases, leaving 10 bases between the germline ends. This CDR3 region has 15 residues. CDR3 coding DNA: TGTGCCAGCAGTTCGGTGACATATAGCAATCAGCCCCAGCATTTT. This encodes CASSSVTYSNQPQHF.

This chain connects TRBV12-3 or TRBV12-4 to TRBJ2-5, with D possibly being TRBD2 (5 bases). Trimming pared 7 bases from V and 5 bases from J, leaving 17 bases between. The CDR3 is 14 residues long. CDR3 nucleotides: TGTGCCAGCACCGAGGGTTGGGCCGGGGAGACCCAGTACTTC. It specifies CASTEGWAGETQYF.

The CDR3 nucleotides are TGTGCCAGCAGTAGGGACGGCGGCAATCAGCCCCAGCATTTT. This codes for CASSRDGGNQPQHF. This chain joins TRBV12-3 or TRBV12-4 and TRBJ1-5; D is possibly TRBD1 (5 bases). There are 14 residues in the CDR3. The V end lost 5 bases, the J end lost 2 bases, and 10 bases lay between the germline ends.

This clonotype was seen repeatedly, ten times or more. The chain recombines TRBV7-3 with TRBJ2-5; TRBD2 aligns across 9 bases. The length of the CDR3 is 15 residues. V shed 2 bases and J 5 bases; nucleotides not matched to a gene: 6. Germline CDR1 is SGHTA and CDR2 is FQGTGA. CDR3 sequence: CASSLGGGALETQYF. The CDR3 DNA reads TGTGCCAGCAGCTTAGGCGGGGGGGCCCTGGAGACCCAGTACTTC.

This clonotype was observed at least ten times. The genes are TRBV3-1 and TRBJ2-1, with D uncertain. The CDR3 contains 11 residues. The germline gives CDR1 LGHDT, CDR2 YNNKEL (reference sequence). With 3 bases removed from V and 10 bases from J, the gap between germline ends came to 7 bases. The CDR3 is CASSQVGEQFF. The CDR3 DNA is TGTGCCAGCAGCCAGGTAGGGGAGCAGTTCTTC.